Each of the 6 T cell receptor beta chains below was sequenced from the same sample in a study of blood T cell repertoires in COVID-19. Using immunoSEQ multiplex PCR, the repertoire was profiled, and TCRdb retains in-frame clones only, with some absent. The table shows fewer than 500,000 clones, with over 75% occurring only once. The sequencing input was PBMCs or T cells enriched from blood (not recorded which). These receptors were collected from a man under 40 who had recovered from COVID-19.

The rearrangement links TRBV4-1 to TRBJ2-5, with 11 positions matching TRBD1. The CDR3 covers 16 residues. Germline trimming cut 7 bases from V and 4 bases from J; bases unmatched to any gene: 11. The V gene's germline CDR1 is MGHRA and CDR2 YSYEKL. The CDR3 spells CASNNPGQGATETQYF. The CDR3 nucleotides are TGCGCCAGCAATAATCCCGGACAGGGGGCGACAGAGACCCAGTACTTC.

This clone has a handful of counts. This rearrangement joins TRBV12-5 to TRBJ2-4, with a possible D match to TRBD1 (5 bases). V lost 2 bases and J lost 7, with 9 bases in between. The germline CDR1 and CDR2 sequences are LGHNT and FRNRAP. The CDR3 has 13 residues. CDR3 in DNA: TGTGCTAGTGGTTTGCAGTCAGGGAACATTCAGTACTTC. This gives the protein CASGLQSGNIQYF.

The J gene is TRBJ2-7, the V gene TRBV6-5, with D perhaps matching TRBD2 (6 bases). The CDR3 has 14 residues. Germline loops: CDR1 MNHEY, CDR2 SVGAGI. The V end was cut by 5 bases, the J end by 7 bases, with 18 bases between. The CDR3 sequence is CASSQRTILGEQYF. The DNA for the CDR3 is TGTGCCAGCAGTCAACGGACTATTTTGGGGGAGCAGTACTTC.

This chain uses TRBV10-3 with TRBJ2-2; weak D call: TRBD2 (5 bases). The CDR3 runs 16 residues. The V gene lost 0 bases and the J gene lost 7 bases, with 15 bases spanning the gap. Germline V gene sequence: CDR1 ENHRY, CDR2 SYGVKD. The CDR3 here is CAISESEAGYVGELFF. The CDR3 region has the DNA TGTGCCATCAGTGAGTCGGAGGCTGGGTACGTCGGGGAGCTGTTTTTT.

This chain links TRBV28 with TRBJ1-3; D is possibly TRBD1 (5 bases). The CDR3 covers 15 residues. The V end lost 4 bases, the J end lost 0 bases, and 10 bases lay between the germline ends. Germline values: CDR1 MDHEN, CDR2 SYDVKM. This CDR3 reads CASSSGGDSGNTIYF. CDR3 nucleotide sequence: TGTGCCAGCAGTTCTGGGGGGGACTCTGGAAACACCATATATTTT. Drawing the rest from reference TRBV28 and TRBJ1-3, the complete variable domain is DVKVTQSSRYLVKRTGEKVFLECVQDMDHENMFWYRQDPGLGLRLIYFSYDVKMKEKGDIPEGYSVSREKKERFSLILESASTNQTSMYLCASSSGGDSGNTIYFGEGSWLTVV.

The chain employs TRBV11-1 and TRBJ1-6; tentative D call: TRBD1 (6 bases). The germline V and J ends were trimmed by 5 bases and 8 bases, with 19 bases remaining between them. Germline CDR1 reads SGHAT; CDR2 reads FQDESV (reference sequence). This CDR3 has 16 amino acids. The CDR3, as DNA: TGTGCCAGCAGCCCCTCCGGGACACGGGGAGATTCACCCCTCCACTTT. This encodes CASSPSGTRGDSPLHF.